This T cell receptor beta chain was sequenced for a study of blood T cell repertoires in COVID-19. The overall study: The origin of the acute and convalescent COVID-19 samples was the United States, Italy and Spain. Sources were T cells, B-cell-depleted T cells, or PBMCs; the material itself was cDNA or gDNA.

V dropped 2 bases and J dropped 0 bases, with 11 bases sitting between them. The length of the CDR3 is 15 residues. Per germline, CDR1 SGHRS and CDR2 YFSETQ. Original methodology: For nucleated cells, counts were estimated from reference gene primer amplification. Only in-frame clones appear in the TCRdb table, and some are missing; sequencing was by immunoSEQ multiplex PCR. V and J calls and clone size are those listed in that table; D and trimming were worked out from the DNA. Here the sample spans about 140,000 clones, more than 65% being singletons. V is TRBV5-1 and J is TRBJ1-1, with D tentatively TRBD1 (6 bases). Sequencing used peripheral blood. The sequence was obtained from a human donor in a cohort sampled during active COVID-19. DNA of the CDR3: TGCGCCAGCAGCTTAACAGGGAAGGTGAACACTGAAGCTTTCTTT. This sequence encodes CASSLTGKVNTEAFF.